Below, 7 T cell receptor beta chains from the same sample are listed, as sequenced in a study of blood T cells in healthy people across ages. Then a second PCR, running roughly 6 to 11 cycles, was carried out with a sample-barcoded 5' primer and a J-beta primer mix. TCRdb used MiXCR to reprocess the 5' RACE reads, holding one entry per CDR3 protein. The sample lists around 1,700,000 distinct CDR3 sequences, approximately 30% seen once, with about 8% in the top ten. Sequencing input: blood. The receptors come from a woman in her thirties in good health.

The CDR3 sequence is CASSLERTSSYEQYF. DNA for the CDR3: TGTGCCAGCAGCTTAGAACGGACGTCCTCCTACGAGCAGTACTTC. The chain recombines TRBV11-2 with TRBJ2-7; D is unclear. CDR1 is SGHAT, CDR2 FQNNGV, per germline. V was shortened by 0 bases and J by 0 bases, with 9 bases between the two germline ends. This CDR3 region has 15 residues.

This sequence joins TRBV7-2 and TRBJ1-2, with 7 bases matching TRBD1. This CDR3 comprises 13 residues. After removal of 5 bases from V and 8 bases from J, the junction contained 8 bases not matched to a gene. Germline V lookup: CDR1 SGHTA, CDR2 FQGNSA. CDR3 in DNA: TGTGCCAGCAGCGTTGGACAGGAACGCGGCTACACCTTC. Its protein product is CASSVGQERGYTF.

On this clonotype: One end of the junction varies from germline; a read error may be responsible. The rearrangement joins TRBV24-1 to TRBJ2-1, with D maybe TRBD2 (6 bases). The CDR3 extends over 13 amino acids. CDR1 and CDR2 from the germline V gene are KGHDR and SFDVKD. Written as DNA, the CDR3 is TGTGCCGCCAGTATAGCGGAAAACAATGAGCAGTTCTTC. This encodes CAASIAENNEQFF.

This clonotype was found a few times. This chain connects TRBV7-2 to TRBJ2-1; 12 bases are a match to TRBD2. This CDR3 comprises 16 residues. Germline values: CDR1 SGHTA, CDR2 FQGNSA. With V trimmed by 5 bases and J by 5 bases, 7 bases remained unmatched. CDR3 nucleotide sequence: TGTGCCAGCAGCCCAGGACTAGCGGGACCCAACAATGAGCAGTTCTTC. The encoded protein is CASSPGLAGPNNEQFF.

As concerns this clonotype: Given a much more abundant clone one base away, this may be a read error. V is TRBV7-3 and J is TRBJ2-5; D gene unclear. In germline, CDR1 is SGHTA, CDR2 FQGTGA. The germline V and J ends were trimmed by 5 bases and 1 base, with 11 bases remaining between them. This CDR3 is 14 amino acids long. The CDR3 sequence is CASSPRPVQETQYF. DNA of the CDR3: TGTGCCAGCAGCCCACGGCCGGTCCAAGAGACCCAGTACTTC. The entire variable domain, with the rest obtained from reference TRBV7-3 and TRBJ2-5, is as follows: GAGVSQTPSNKVTEKGKYVELRCDPISGHTALYWYRQSLGQGPEFLIYFQGTGAADDSGLPNDRFFAVRPEGSVSTLKIQRTERGDSAVYLCASSPRPVQETQYFGPGTRLLVL.

This clonotype was observed many times. The rearrangement joins TRBV4-1 to TRBJ2-1; weak D call: TRBD2 (6 bases). The length of the CDR3 is 15 residues. Trimming removed 0 bases at V and 5 bases at J, with 11 bases between. CDR1 is MGHRA and CDR2 is YSYEKL in the germline V gene. The CDR3: CASSQERGSNNEQFF. The CDR3 coding sequence is TGCGCCAGCAGCCAAGAACGGGGGTCAAACAATGAGCAGTTCTTC.

As to this clonotype: Compared with germline, one end of the junction differs, possibly owing to a read error. The chain carries TRBV7-2 and TRBJ2-3; D is undetermined. CDR3 size: 16 residues. Germline CDR1 and CDR2: SGHTA and FQGNSA. The CDR3 is CAGSRMLIKSTDTQYF. The CDR3 nucleotides are TGTGCCGGCAGCCGAATGCTGATCAAGAGCACAGATACGCAGTATTTT.